This T cell receptor (beta chain) emerged from a study of T cell responses to AZD1222 COVID-19 vaccine. Background on the study: Pooled together were second doses at about 4 or about 12 weeks. Study findings and constraints: Among the donors, most were white British and more were female, and clonal diversity was possibly underestimated. The CD4 TCRs associated with vaccination extended across spike and predominated at 160-218 and 743-854.

The germline V gene has CDR1 SGHTA and CDR2 FQGNSA. CDR3 length: 14 amino acids. Losses at the gene ends were 4 bases for V and 4 bases for J; bases not matched to a gene: 4. Measured with immunoSEQ multiplex PCR; TCRdb has only the in-frame clones, and not every one. The sample holds about 92,000 clones, just over 90% seen once. With respect to this clone: The antigen remains undetermined.

The sequence came from an adult in good health. V and J are TRBV7-2 and TRBJ2-7; 10 nucleotides agree with TRBD2. This specimen was peripheral blood, taken on day 0 of AZD1222 vaccination. Here the CDR3 reads CASSSSSGGYEQYF. In nucleotides, the CDR3 is TGTGCCAGCAGCTCTAGTAGCGGGGGGTACGAGCAGTACTTC.